The source of this T cell receptor beta chain is a study of Ad26.COV2.S vaccination and SARS-CoV-2 variants (dated by TCRdb to the early 2020s). Broadly, across the study: Donors in the vaccine arm were drawn from COV1001, a multicentre, randomized, double-blind, placebo-controlled phase I-IIa trial testing Ad26.COV2.S in healthy adults. Investigators remained blinded to trial group allocation during experiments and outcome assessment. The specificity and breadth of SARS-CoV-2-reactive T cell receptors after Ad26.COV2.S vaccination were assessed by TCRbeta repertoire sequencing. Ad26.COV2.S was given intramuscularly at 5x10^10 or 1x10^11 viral particles, as a single shot or as two shots 56 days apart. The TCR-sequenced set comprised around 30 samples: approximately 19 Ad26.COV2.S vaccine recipients, 5 placebo recipients and 8 SARS-CoV-2 convalescent individuals. Trial participants were randomized into five groups of five, in which low-dose or high-dose Ad26.COV2.S was given once or twice, or placebo was given on both occasions. General study outcomes and caveats: Ad26.COV2.S recipients had higher spike-specific TCR breadth than placebo recipients (P = 0.0014). According to the authors, total T cell responses may have been underestimated by the TCR breadth and depth analyses. Non-spike TCR breadth was comparable between vaccine and placebo recipients, consistent with the vaccine containing only spike. Comparing responses between vaccine doses or regimens was not something the study was powered to do. Substantial breadth of spike-specific CD8+ and CD4+ T cell responses was reported after vaccination.

The intended sense of this specimen's treatment or condition label: about 20 received Ad26.COV2.S at low or high dose, single or two shots; five or six received placebo; per-sample allocation not given. For vaccine and placebo recipients, the sequenced repertoires came from samples collected on day 63 after the first injection. Cohort 1b enrolled 25 or so adults aged 18-55 years at a single site in Boston, USA, between 29 July and 7 August 2020. Ad26.COV2.S consisted of a replication-incompetent adenovirus type 26 vector by which a prefusion-stabilized SARS-CoV-2 spike protein from the original Wuhan strain was expressed. From the germline V gene, CDR1 is MDHEN and CDR2 is SYDVKM. V loses 6 bases of germline sequence and J loses 8 bases, and the interval between the two ends is 14 bases. Taken from cysteine to phenylalanine, the CDR3 has 13 residues. Of all the DNA, just the CDR3 is kept, 39 bases in frame from base 1.

The immunoSEQ Assay was the method used to sequence TCRbeta CDR3 regions. After extraction, genomic DNA underwent amplification by bias-controlled multiplex PCR, followed by high-throughput sequencing. Per the authors' processing: To quantify the absolute abundance of every unique TCRbeta CDR3 region, sequences were collapsed and filtered. T cell fraction was estimated by normalizing TCRbeta template counts to usable DNA, which was measured by amplifying reference genes present in all nucleated cells. Repertoire TCRs were annotated as SARS-CoV-2-specific by exact matching of V gene, CDR3 amino acid sequence and J gene to a known reactive TCR set. The reference SARS-CoV-2 TCR set was derived from MIRA and filtered for enrichment in COVID-19-positive ImmuneCODE repertoires, a step that removed public or cross-reactive TCRs. Drawing on the MIRA antigens, annotated TCRs were analysed further at the level of specific ORF or position within ORF. Depth was the summed frequency of annotated unique rearrangements, while breadth was defined as annotated unique rearrangements over total unique productive rearrangements. Two-sided Wilcoxon rank-sum tests were used to compare TCR breadth between groups. As stored in TCRdb, this immuneACCESS dataset retains in-frame rearrangements with V and J assigned. A fraction of the clones does not appear; measured against another copy, unresolved V genes explain less than half of the discrepancy, and the remainder lacks a known reason. The DNA gave D and trimming, while V, J and clone size come from that table. This sample comprises approximately 300,000 clones, about 85% of them detected only once. The ten biggest clones cover 2.1% of the sample.

Note on this clone: The specificity of this receptor is unknown. Base qualities were left out, and no much larger clone turns up one base away.

The chain uses TRBV28 and TRBJ1-3; a weak D assignment points to TRBD1 (6 bases agree). The sequencing used peripheral blood, collected in a trial of Ad26.COV2.S vaccine versus placebo. This TCR derives from a person between 18 and 59 years old who received the Ad26.COV2.S COVID-19 vaccine or a placebo. The DNA is as follows: TGTGCCAGCAGATTGCTCAGGGGCTACACCATATATTTT. It codes for CASRLLRGYTIYF.